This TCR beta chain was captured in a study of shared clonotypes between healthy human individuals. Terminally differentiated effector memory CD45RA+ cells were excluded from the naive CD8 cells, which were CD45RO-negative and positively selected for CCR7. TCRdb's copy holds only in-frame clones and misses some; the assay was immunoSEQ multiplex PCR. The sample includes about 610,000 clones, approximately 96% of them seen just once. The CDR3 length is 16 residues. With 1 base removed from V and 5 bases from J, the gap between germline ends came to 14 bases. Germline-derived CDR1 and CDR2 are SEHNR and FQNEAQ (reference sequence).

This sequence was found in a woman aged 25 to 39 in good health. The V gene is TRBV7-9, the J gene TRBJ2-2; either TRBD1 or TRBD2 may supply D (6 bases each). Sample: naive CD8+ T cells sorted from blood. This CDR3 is CASSLVHRGATGELFF. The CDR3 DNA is TGTGCCAGCAGCTTAGTTCATAGGGGGGCGACCGGGGAGCTGTTTTTT. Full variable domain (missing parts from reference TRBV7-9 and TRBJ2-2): DTGVSQNPRHKITKRGQNVTFRCDPISEHNRLYWYRQTLGQGPEFLTYFQNEAQLEKSRLLSDRFSAERPKGSFSTLEIQRTEQGDSAMYLCASSLVHRGATGELFFGEGSRLTVL.